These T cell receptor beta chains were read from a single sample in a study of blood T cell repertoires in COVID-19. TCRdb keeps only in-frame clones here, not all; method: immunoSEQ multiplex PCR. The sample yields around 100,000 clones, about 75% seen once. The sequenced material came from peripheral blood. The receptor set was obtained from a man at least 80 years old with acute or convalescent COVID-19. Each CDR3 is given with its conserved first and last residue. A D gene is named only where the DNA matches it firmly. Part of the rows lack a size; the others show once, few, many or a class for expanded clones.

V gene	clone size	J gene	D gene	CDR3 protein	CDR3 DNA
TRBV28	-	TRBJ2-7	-	CASSPGGQGYNEQYF	TGTGCCAGCAGTCCCGGGGGGCAGGGATATAACGAGCAGTACTTC
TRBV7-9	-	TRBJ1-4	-	CASSFQGQKLFF	TGTGCCAGCAGCTTTCAGGGTCAAAAACTGTTTTTT
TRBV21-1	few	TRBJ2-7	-	CASSILSGTLSYEQYF	TGTGCCAGCAGCATCCTATCGGGGACACTCTCATACGAGCAGTACTTC
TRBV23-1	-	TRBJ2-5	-	CASNRPLETQYF	TGCGCCAGCAACAGGCCTTTAGAGACCCAGTACTTC
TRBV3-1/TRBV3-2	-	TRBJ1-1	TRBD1	CASTSTGDTEAFF	TGTGCCAGCACCTCAACAGGGGATACTGAAGCTTTCTTT
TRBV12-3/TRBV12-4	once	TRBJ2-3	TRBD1	CASRKQGTDTQYF	TGTGCCAGCAGGAAACAGGGGACAGATACGCAGTATTTT
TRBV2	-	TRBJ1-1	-	CASSGVGIRGRAEAFF	TGTGCCAGCAGTGGGGTCGGCATCCGGGGAAGGGCTGAAGCTTTCTTT
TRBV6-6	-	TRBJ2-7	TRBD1	CASRPGGTGSPEQYF	TGTGCCAGCAGGCCGGGTGGGACAGGGAGTCCCGAGCAGTACTTC
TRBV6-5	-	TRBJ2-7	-	CASRERRSYEQYF	TGTGCCAGCAGAGAGCGGAGATCCTACGAGCAGTACTTC
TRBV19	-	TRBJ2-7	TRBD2	CASSIAGGAYEQYF	TGTGCCAGTAGTATTGCGGGGGGCGCCTACGAGCAGTACTTC
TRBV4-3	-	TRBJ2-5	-	CASSQDSGGETQYF	TGCGCCAGCAGCCAAGACTCAGGGGGGGAGACCCAGTACTTC
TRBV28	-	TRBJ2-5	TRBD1	CASSSTGGGETQYF	TGTGCCAGCAGTTCCACAGGGGGAGGAGAGACCCAGTACTTC
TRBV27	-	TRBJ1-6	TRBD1	CASRLQGSPLHF	TGTGCCAGCAGGCTACAGGGGTCACCCCTCCACTTT
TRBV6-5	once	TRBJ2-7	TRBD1	CASSSRDRGTYEQYF	TGTGCCAGCAGTTCCCGAGACAGGGGTACCTACGAGCAGTACTTC
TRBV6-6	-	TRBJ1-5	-	CASSYLGAPSNQPQHF	TGTGCCAGCAGTTACTTGGGCGCCCCCAGCAATCAGCCCCAGCATTTT
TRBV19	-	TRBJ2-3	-	CASCRTAGALNADTQYF	TGTGCCAGTTGTCGGACTGCGGGCGCCCTCAATGCAGATACGCAGTATTTT
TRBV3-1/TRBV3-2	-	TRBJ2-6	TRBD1	CASSQRGQSGASGANVLTF	TGTGCCAGCAGCCAACGGGGACAGTCCGGAGCCTCTGGGGCCAACGTCCTGACTTTC
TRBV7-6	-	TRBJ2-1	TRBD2	CASSQTPSGSTGEQFF	TGTGCCAGCAGCCAAACCCCTAGCGGGAGTACAGGGGAGCAGTTCTTC
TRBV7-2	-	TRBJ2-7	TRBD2	CASSLEATSGRAPQYF	TGTGCCAGCAGCTTGGAGGCGACTAGCGGGAGGGCTCCGCAGTACTTC
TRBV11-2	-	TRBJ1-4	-	CASSLTENEKLFF	TGTGCCAGCAGCTTGACGGAGAATGAAAAACTGTTTTTT
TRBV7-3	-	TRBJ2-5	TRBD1	CASSDGTAETQYF	TGTGCCAGCAGCGATGGGACAGCAGAGACCCAGTACTTC
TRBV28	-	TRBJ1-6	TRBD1	CASSLWTGKSSPLHF	TGTGCCAGCAGTTTATGGACAGGGAAGAGTTCACCCCTCCACTTT
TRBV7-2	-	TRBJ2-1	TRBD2	CASSFSGQSYNEQFF	TGTGCCAGCAGCTTTAGCGGGCAGTCTTACAATGAGCAGTTCTTC
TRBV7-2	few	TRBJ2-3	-	CASSLNPSRMTDTQYF	TGTGCCAGCAGCCTAAATCCCTCGAGGATGACAGATACGCAGTATTTT
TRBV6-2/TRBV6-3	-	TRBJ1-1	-	CASSSSFGGGMNTEAFF	TGTGCCAGCAGTTCCTCCTTTGGGGGGGGGATGAACACTGAAGCTTTCTTT
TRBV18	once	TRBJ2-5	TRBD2	CASSPQGLAGQETQYF	TGTGCCAGCTCACCGCAGGGACTAGCGGGTCAAGAGACCCAGTACTTC
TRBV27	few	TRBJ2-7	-	CASSTGSPHYEQYF	TGTGCCAGCAGCACAGGTTCACCCCATTACGAGCAGTACTTC
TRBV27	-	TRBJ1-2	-	CASSLKEGPYGYTF	TGTGCCAGCAGTTTAAAGGAGGGCCCTTATGGCTACACCTTC
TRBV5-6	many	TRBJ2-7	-	CASRQQGTYEQYF	TGTGCCAGCAGACAACAGGGAACCTACGAGCAGTACTTC
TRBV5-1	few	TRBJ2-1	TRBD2	CASSLETSGRARNEQFF	TGCGCCAGCAGCTTGGAGACTAGCGGGAGGGCCAGAAATGAGCAGTTCTTC
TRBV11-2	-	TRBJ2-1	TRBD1	CASSFPGTGKKNEQFF	TGTGCCAGCAGTTTCCCCGGGACAGGGAAAAAAAATGAGCAGTTCTTC
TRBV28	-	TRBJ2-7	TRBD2	CASRAGLAGIYEQYF	TGTGCCAGCAGGGCAGGACTAGCGGGAATCTACGAGCAGTACTTC
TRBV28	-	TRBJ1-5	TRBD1	CASSPGTGGHQPQHF	TGTGCCAGCAGTCCCGGGACAGGGGGCCACCAGCCCCAGCATTTT
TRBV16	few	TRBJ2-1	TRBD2	CASSRGLAGENEQFF	TGTGCCAGCAGCCGGGGACTAGCGGGAGAAAATGAGCAGTTCTTC
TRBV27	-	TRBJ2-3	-	CASSRRGLIADTQYF	TGTGCCAGCAGTCGGCGGGGGCTGATAGCCGATACGCAGTATTTT
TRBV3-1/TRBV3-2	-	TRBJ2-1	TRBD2	CASSHQQTSGPYNEQFF	TGTGCCAGCAGCCACCAACAGACTAGCGGGCCTTACAATGAGCAGTTCTTC
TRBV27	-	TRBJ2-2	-	CASSFAENTGELFF	TGTGCCAGCAGTTTTGCGGAGAACACCGGGGAGCTGTTTTTT
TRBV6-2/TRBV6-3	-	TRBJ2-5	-	CASSYAGSYQETQYF	TGTGCCAGCAGTTACGCGGGCTCGTACCAAGAGACCCAGTACTTC
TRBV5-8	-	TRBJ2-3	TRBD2	CASSRGLAGTDTQYF	TGTGCCAGCAGCCGAGGACTAGCGGGCACAGATACGCAGTATTTT
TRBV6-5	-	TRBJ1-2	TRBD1	CASSRDRSADYGYTF	TGTGCCAGCAGTCGGGACAGGTCCGCGGACTATGGCTACACCTTC
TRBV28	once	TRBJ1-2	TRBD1	CASSYGTGREGYTF	TGTGCCAGCAGTTACGGGACAGGGAGAGAAGGCTACACCTTC
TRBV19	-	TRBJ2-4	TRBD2	CASWGGSGKNIQYF	TGTGCCAGCTGGGGGGGGTCGGGCAAAAACATTCAGTACTTC
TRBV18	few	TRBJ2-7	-	CASSPAGKHEQYF	TGTGCCAGCTCACCGGCAGGGAAGCACGAGCAGTACTTC
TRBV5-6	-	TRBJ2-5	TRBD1	CASSTGTEETQYF	TGTGCCAGCAGCACAGGGACAGAAGAGACCCAGTACTTC
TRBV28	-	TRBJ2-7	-	CASSPLDYEQYF	TGTGCCAGCAGCCCACTCGACTACGAGCAGTACTTC
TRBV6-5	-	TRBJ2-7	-	CASSYSIQSYEQYF	TGTGCCAGCAGTTACTCTATACAGTCCTACGAGCAGTACTTC
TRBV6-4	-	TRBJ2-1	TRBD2	CASSARTSGSLGEQFF	TGTGCCAGCAGCGCCCGGACTAGCGGGAGTTTAGGTGAGCAGTTCTTC
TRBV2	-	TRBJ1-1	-	CASSEVGEAKIF	TGTGCCAGCAGTGAAGTAGGCGAGGCGAAGATCTTT
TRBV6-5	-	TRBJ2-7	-	CASSYSRGSYEQYF	TGTGCCAGCAGTTACTCCCGGGGATCCTACGAGCAGTACTTC